This T cell receptor (beta chain) was documented in a study of CD8+CD57+ T cells in acquired aplastic anemia. Study as a whole: Each DNA sample taken from sorted CD4+ and CD8+ cells came to roughly 3.5 ug on average.

Researchers used genomic DNA as the template to profile TCR beta VDJ and CDR3. TCRdb redid the calling of the reads with MiXCR, one entry per CDR3 protein. The sample holds over 35,000 distinct CDR3 sequences; 68% are singletons and the top ten take under 25%. The CDR3 is made up of 14 amino acids. The ends were cut back, 4 bases at V and 2 bases at J, with 12 bases in the middle. Per the germline V gene, CDR1 is ENHRY and CDR2 is SYGVKD. In this sample, this clonotype is medium-sized. Its antigen remains unidentified. Study-wide points: Researchers reported that CD8+ Simpson's diversity was not significantly different in patients versus controls. The study identified roughly 29 CD8+ CDR3 sequences shared by patients and controls.

V gene TRBV10-3 combines with J gene TRBJ2-7; D might be TRBD1 (6 bases). Sequencing used sorted CD4+, CD8+, or CD8+CD57+ T cells (not recorded which) from PBMCs. This TCR came from a human donor in good health, serving as a control. The CDR3 protein is CAISVTGPTYEQYF. The CDR3 region has the DNA TGTGCCATCAGTGTGACAGGACCTACCTACGAGCAGTACTTC.